These 3 T cell receptor beta chains share one sample of origin, sequenced in a study of T-cell memory formation after mild COVID-19. Via MiXCR, TCRdb re-called the 5' RACE reads, giving one row per CDR3 protein. Of more than 150,000 distinct CDR3 sequences in the sample, around a sixth were seen once. The sequencing sample was made of PBMCs or a T cell subset sorted from them (not recorded which). All receptors derive from a man aged 18 to 30 who had mild COVID-19 (a few samples of this study predate the infection). Cell type and time point are not known.

The chain carries TRBV20-1 and TRBJ2-1; TRBD2 agrees at 8 bases. There are 14 residues in the CDR3. V dropped 3 bases and J dropped 9; count of bases not matched to a gene: 10. From germline, CDR1 is DFQATT and CDR2 SNEGSKA (reference sequence). CDR3 bases: TGCAGTGCTAGTCGGGGACTAGAGGGACGTGAGCAGTTCTTC. It encodes CSASRGLEGREQFF.

J is TRBJ2-7 and V is TRBV2, with a weak D call TRBD1 (6 bases). CDR1 SNHLY and CDR2 FYNNEI come from the germline V gene. V dropped 5 bases and J dropped 4 bases, with 9 bases sitting between them. CDR3 size: 12 residues. CDR3 protein: CASSKQGYEQYV. As DNA, the CDR3 is TGTGCCAGCAGTAAACAGGGTTACGAGCAGTACGTC.

This clonotype was observed a few times. The CDR3 nucleotides are TGCGCCAGCAGCCAAGGGGTTAATAAAGGGCATCAGCCCCAGCATTTT. Protein product: CASSQGVNKGHQPQHF. The chain has TRBV4-3 and TRBJ1-5; D ambiguous. Germline values: CDR1 LGHNA, CDR2 YSLEER. The V end was cut by 1 base, the J end by 5 bases, with 15 bases between. The CDR3 is 16 amino acids.